The clone carrying this T cell receptor beta chain was observed a handful of times. The data originate from a study of blood T cell repertoires in COVID-19. Study-level background: Nucleic acid was either cDNA or gDNA, and it came from T cells, B-cell-depleted T cells, or PBMCs.

In the authors' methods: Amplification of reference gene primers was used by the study to estimate nucleated cell counts. Sequencing used immunoSEQ multiplex PCR; TCRdb keeps in-frame clones, though not all of them. Clonal size and the V and J genes are those of that table, whereas D and trimming came from the DNA. The sample shows some 270,000 clones, 86% of them seen only once. Material for sequencing was peripheral blood. This receptor was taken from a woman older than 75 with COVID-19, enrolled during active disease.

CDR3 loop: CASSPSRGNSPLHF. For the CDR3, the DNA is TGTGCCAGCAGCCCATCTAGGGGAAATTCACCCCTCCACTTT. V usage is TRBV7-9 and J usage is TRBJ1-6; a possible D gene is TRBD1 (5 bases). Germline CDR1 reads SEHNR; CDR2 reads FQNEAQ (reference sequence). There are 14 residues in the CDR3. Trimming stripped 5 bases from V and 7 bases from J, with 12 bases between.